This TCR beta chain was profiled in a study of technical replicates of blood from a handful of donors. The method was immunoSEQ multiplex PCR; TCRdb's version includes in-frame clones alone and lacks a portion of them. This sample has under 65,000 clones, with around 90% found just once. The trim removed 0 bases at V and 2 bases at J, leaving 1 base unmatched. Per the germline V gene, CDR1 is SGDLS and CDR2 is YYNGEE. The CDR3 runs 15 residues. The chain combines TRBV9 with TRBJ2-1; 8 nucleotides match TRBD1. The sample consisted of PBMCs. The receptor comes from a human donor in good health. Some clones in this sample may be carry-over from other donors' samples. CDR3 protein: CASSVGRGPYNEQFF. Here the CDR3 DNA reads TGTGCCAGCAGCGTAGGCAGGGGGCCCTACAATGAGCAGTTCTTC.